This T cell receptor (beta chain) came from a study of beta chain features in type 1 diabetes. In the study overall: No age, gender or cell yield differences were seen between patients and healthy donors. Examination covered under 110 million sorted cells spanning all samples.

Reverse transcription of all isolated RNA meant that expressed TCRB transcripts were sequenced. Produced via immunoSEQ multiplex PCR; TCRdb's table is partial and in-frame only. The table shows hundreds of thousands of clones, with about a tenth occurring only once. This CDR3 region has 15 residues. V lost 1 base, J lost 7 bases, and 14 bases lay in between. Germline V gives CDR1 SGHDT, CDR2 YYEEEE. In this sample, this clone turned up a few times. Antigen: not known. Points from the study as a whole: Among all four CD4+ subsets, Type 1 diabetes patients had TCRB CDR3s that were moderately but significantly shorter.

The sequenced material came from naive CD4+ T cells from blood. The chain joins TRBV5-6 to TRBJ2-2, with D maybe TRBD1 (6 bases). The TCR comes from a man younger than 45 with type 1 diabetes. The CDR3 sequence: CASSLSTGLGGELFF. CDR3 DNA: TGTGCCAGCAGCTTGTCGACAGGCTTGGGCGGGGAGCTGTTTTTT.